The subject of this entry is one T cell receptor (beta chain). Original handling: Cell counts per sample came from amplifying reference gene primers. Clones were read by immunoSEQ multiplex PCR, and TCRdb kept only the in-frame ones, dropping some. V, J and clone size were drawn from that table, and D and trimming were deduced from the DNA. The table includes 84,000 or so clones, about 83% detected once. The record originates from a study of blood T cell repertoires in COVID-19. V was trimmed by 1 base and J by 6 bases, leaving 5 bases between them. The CDR3 totals 12 residues. Germline CDR1 SGHVS, CDR2 FNYEAQ.

The chain recombines TRBV7-6 with TRBJ2-3; D is unclear. This sequence was found in a woman of 80 years or more with acute or convalescent COVID-19. Specimen: peripheral blood. The CDR3 here is CASSLVRDTQYF. The CDR3 DNA reads as TGTGCCAGCAGCTTAGTGAGGGATACGCAGTATTTT.